The T cell receptor (beta chain) described here comes from a study of blood T cell repertoires in COVID-19. Study information: Material from acute and convalescent COVID-19 was sourced from the United States, Italy and Spain.

V was pared by 5 bases and J by 0 bases, with 7 bases of the junction left unmatched. In germline, CDR1 is SGHNT, CDR2 YENEEA. This CDR3 contains 16 residues. The protocol was immunoSEQ multiplex PCR, while the TCRdb copy is restricted to in-frame clones and leaves out a portion. This table holds fewer than 200,000 clones, about four fifths found once. The clonotype originates from a man aged 70-80 years with active or convalescent COVID-19. The V gene is TRBV11-3, the J gene TRBJ1-3; TRBD1 matches at 7 bases. Specimen: peripheral blood. As DNA, the CDR3 is TGTGCCAGCAGCCTAACCGGGACAGACTCTGGAAACACCATATATTTT. Protein sequence: CASSLTGTDSGNTIYF.